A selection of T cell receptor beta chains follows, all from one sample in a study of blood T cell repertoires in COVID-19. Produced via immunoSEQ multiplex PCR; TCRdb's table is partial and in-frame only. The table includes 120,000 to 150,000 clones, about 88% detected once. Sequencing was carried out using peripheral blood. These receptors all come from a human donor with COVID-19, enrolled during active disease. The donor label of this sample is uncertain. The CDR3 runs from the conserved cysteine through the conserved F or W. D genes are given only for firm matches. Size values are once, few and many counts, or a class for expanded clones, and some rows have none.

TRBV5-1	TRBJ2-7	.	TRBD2	CASSLLAGGYEQYF	TGCGCCAGCAGCTTGCTAGCGGGGGGCTACGAGCAGTACTTC
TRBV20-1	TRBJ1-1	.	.	CSARAHTEAFF	TGCAGTGCTAGAGCTCACACTGAAGCTTTCTTT
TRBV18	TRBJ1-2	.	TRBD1	CASSIGQGYYGYTF	TGTGCCAGCTCAATCGGACAGGGGTACTATGGCTACACCTTC
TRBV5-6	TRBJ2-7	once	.	CASSLGQGEQYF	TGTGCCAGCAGCTTAGGGCAGGGTGAGCAGTACTTC
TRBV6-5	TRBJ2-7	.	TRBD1	CASRTGGTFEQYF	TGTGCCAGCAGAACAGGGGGGACCTTCGAGCAGTACTTC
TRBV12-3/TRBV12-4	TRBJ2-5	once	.	CASTQEGETQYF	TGTGCCAGCACCCAAGAGGGAGAGACCCAGTACTTC
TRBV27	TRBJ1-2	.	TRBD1	CASNPDRGLGYGYTF	TGTGCCAGCAATCCCGACAGGGGGCTTGGCTATGGCTACACCTTC
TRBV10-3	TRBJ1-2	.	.	CAISDTGFRDYGYTF	TGTGCCATCAGTGACACAGGGTTTAGAGACTATGGCTACACCTTC
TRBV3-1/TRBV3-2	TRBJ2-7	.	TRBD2	CASTPGGAENEQYF	TGTGCCAGCACACCCGGGGGGGCCGAGAACGAGCAGTACTTC
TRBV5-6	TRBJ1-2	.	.	CASSPDSALYGYTF	TGTGCCAGCAGCCCAGACAGCGCCCTCTATGGCTACACCTTC
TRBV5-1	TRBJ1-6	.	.	CASSLVRGDSPLHF	TGCGCCAGCAGCTTGGTAAGGGGTGATTCACCCCTCCACTTT
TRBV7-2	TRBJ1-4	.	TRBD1	CASSIGQGGEKLFF	TGTGCCAGCAGCATCGGACAGGGTGGTGAAAAACTGTTTTTT
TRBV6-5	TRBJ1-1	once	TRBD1	CASSYRTGRNTEAFF	TGTGCCAGCAGTTACAGGACAGGGCGGAACACTGAAGCTTTCTTT
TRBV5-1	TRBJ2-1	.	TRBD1	CASSANPAGTGGFNEQFF	TGCGCCAGCAGCGCAAACCCAGCCGGGACAGGGGGCTTCAATGAGCAGTTCTTC
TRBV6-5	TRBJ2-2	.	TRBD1	CASSYSGTGPLGELFF	TGTGCCAGCAGTTACTCCGGGACAGGCCCATTAGGGGAGCTGTTTTTT
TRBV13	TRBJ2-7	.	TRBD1	CASSPPGQGSYEQYF	TGTGCCAGCAGCCCCCCGGGACAGGGCTCCTACGAGCAGTACTTC
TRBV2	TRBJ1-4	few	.	CASSDEGGEKLFF	TGTGCCAGCAGTGATGAGGGGGGGGAAAAACTGTTTTTT
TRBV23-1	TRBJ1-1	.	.	CASRDSVNTEAFF	TGCGCCAGCAGAGACAGCGTGAACACTGAAGCTTTCTTT
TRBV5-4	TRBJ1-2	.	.	CASSFEQGQGYTF	TGTGCCAGCAGCTTTGAACAGGGTCAGGGCTACACCTTC
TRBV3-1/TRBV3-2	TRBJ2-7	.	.	CASSQAAGLSYEQYF	TGTGCCAGCAGCCAAGCGGCAGGACTCTCCTACGAGCAGTACTTC
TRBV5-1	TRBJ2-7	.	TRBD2	CASSLSSGNSYEQYF	TGCGCCAGCAGCTTGTCCAGCGGGAACTCCTACGAGCAGTACTTC
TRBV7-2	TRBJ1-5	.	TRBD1	CASSKTGGSNQPQHF	TGTGCCAGCAGCAAGACAGGGGGCAGCAATCAGCCCCAGCATTTT
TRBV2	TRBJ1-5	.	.	CASSDTYSNQPQHF	TGTGCCAGCAGTGACACCTATAGCAATCAGCCCCAGCATTTT
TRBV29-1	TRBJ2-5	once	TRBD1	CSVTLTGGETQYF	TGCAGCGTGACCCTCACAGGGGGAGAGACCCAGTACTTC
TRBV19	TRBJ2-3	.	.	CASSIGQMTDTQYF	TGTGCCAGTAGTATAGGTCAGATGACAGATACGCAGTATTTT
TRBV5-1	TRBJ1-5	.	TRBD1	CASSLEGAHQPQHF	TGCGCCAGCAGCTTGGAGGGGGCCCATCAGCCCCAGCATTTT
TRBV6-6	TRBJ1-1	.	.	CASSYGGGGTEAFF	TGTGCCAGCAGTTACGGCGGTGGGGGGACTGAAGCTTTCTTT
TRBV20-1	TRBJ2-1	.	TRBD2	CSASGGSRTYNEQFF	TGCAGTGCTAGTGGCGGGAGTCGCACCTACAATGAGCAGTTCTTC
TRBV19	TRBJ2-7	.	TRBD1	CASSISLGTGYEQYF	TGTGCCAGTAGTATATCCCTCGGGACAGGTTACGAGCAGTACTTC